Reported below is one T cell receptor beta chain. The data stem from a study of T cells after yellow fever vaccination. Overall study context: Preparation of fractions with low cell numbers was performed using SMART-Seq v4 Ultra Low Input.

TCRdb reprocessed the 5' RACE reads via MiXCR and lists one record per CDR3 protein. The sample yields some 150,000 distinct CDR3 sequences, roughly 11% seen once. Trimming removed 5 bases from V and 5 bases from J, with 9 bases in between. Germline CDR1 MRHNA, CDR2 SNTAGT. The CDR3 length is 13 residues. The gene calls are TRBV6-4 and TRBJ2-2; D possibly corresponds to TRBD1 (5 bases). The source material was CD8+ T cells sorted from PBMCs, sampled 15 days after the yellow fever booster vaccination. The receptor comes from a man aged 18 to 35 who received the YFV17D yellow fever vaccine. The CDR3 nucleotides are TGTGCCAGCAGTAGCAGGGATACCGGGGAGCTGTTTTTT. Translated, it gives CASSSRDTGELFF.